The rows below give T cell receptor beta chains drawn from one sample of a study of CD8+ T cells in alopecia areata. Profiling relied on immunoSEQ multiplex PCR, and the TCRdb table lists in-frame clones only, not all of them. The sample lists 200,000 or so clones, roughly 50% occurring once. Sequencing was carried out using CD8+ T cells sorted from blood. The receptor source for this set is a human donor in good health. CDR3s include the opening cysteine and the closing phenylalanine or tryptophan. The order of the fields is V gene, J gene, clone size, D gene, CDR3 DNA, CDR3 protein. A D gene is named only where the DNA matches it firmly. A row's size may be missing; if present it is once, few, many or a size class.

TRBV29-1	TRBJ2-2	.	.	TGCAGCGCAGGGGCTTCCGGGGAGCTGTTTTTT	CSAGASGELFF
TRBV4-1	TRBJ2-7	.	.	TGCGCCAGCAGCCAAGAGGCCGCAGGGACTTACGAGCAGTACTTC	CASSQEAAGTYEQYF
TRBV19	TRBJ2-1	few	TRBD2	TGTGCCACGACGGGACTAGCGGGGGCGAATGAGCAGTTCTTC	CATTGLAGANEQFF
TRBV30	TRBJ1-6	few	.	TGTGCCTGGAGTGCCAAGGACCGCTATAATTCACCCCTCCACTTT	CAWSAKDRYNSPLHF
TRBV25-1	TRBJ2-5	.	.	TGTGCCAGCACCACGGGCGGACCGGGGGCCCAGTACTTC	CASTTGGPGAQYF
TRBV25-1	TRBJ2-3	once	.	TGTGCCAGCCGGACTGTGAACACAGATACGCAGTATTTT	CASRTVNTDTQYF
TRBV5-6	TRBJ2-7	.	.	TGTGCCAGCAGCCCGCGGGACGCATCCTACGAGCAGTACTTC	CASSPRDASYEQYF
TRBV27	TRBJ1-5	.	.	TGTGCCAGCAGTTTATCTCTGGGTCAGCCCCAGCATTTT	CASSLSLGQPQHF
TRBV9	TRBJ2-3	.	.	TGTGCCAGCAGCGCCCCCCCTAGAACGGATACGCAGTATTTT	CASSAPPRTDTQYF
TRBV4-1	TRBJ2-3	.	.	TGCGCCAGCAGCCAAGATGCCGGGGGCACAGATACGCAGTATTTT	CASSQDAGGTDTQYF
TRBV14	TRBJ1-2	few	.	TGTGCCAGCAGCCAAACGAGGAATGGGGTCTATGGCTACACCTTC	CASSQTRNGVYGYTF
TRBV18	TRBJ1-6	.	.	TGTGCCAGCTCACCTGCTGGAAATTCACCCCTCCACTTT	CASSPAGNSPLHF
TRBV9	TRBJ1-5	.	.	TGTGCCAGCAGCGCAAATCAGCCCCAGCATTTT	CASSANQPQHF
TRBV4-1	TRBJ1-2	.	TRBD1	TGCGCCAGCAGCCAAGGGACAGGGGGGAGTTACTATGGCTACACCTTC	CASSQGTGGSYYGYTF
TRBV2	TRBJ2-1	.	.	TGTGCCAGCAGTCTCCCGGGCCGGGAGCAGTTCTTC	CASSLPGREQFF
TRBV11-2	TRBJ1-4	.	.	TGTGCCAGCAGCTTAACAGGCCTGGTTAATGAAAAACTGTTTTTT	CASSLTGLVNEKLFF
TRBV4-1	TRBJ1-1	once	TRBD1	TGCGCCAGCAGCCAAGCTTGGGACAGGGGGCGCGGAACTGAAGCTTTCTTT	CASSQAWDRGRGTEAFF
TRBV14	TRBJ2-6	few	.	TGTGCCAGCAGCCAAGGGATCAGCTCTGGGGCCAACGTCCTGACTTTC	CASSQGISSGANVLTF
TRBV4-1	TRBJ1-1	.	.	TGCGCCAGCAGCCAAGGGGCCCCCACTGAAGCTTTCTTT	CASSQGAPTEAFF
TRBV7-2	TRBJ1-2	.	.	TGTGCCAGCAGCCTGGACGCCCCAAGCCCCTATGGCTACACCTTC	CASSLDAPSPYGYTF
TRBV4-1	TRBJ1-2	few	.	TGCGCCAGCAGCCAAGAGGGGGGACTTCACTATGGCTACACCTTC	CASSQEGGLHYGYTF
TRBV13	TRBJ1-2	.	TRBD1	TGTGCCAGCAGCTCAAGACAGGGGGCAGATACCCGCTATGGCTACACCTTC	CASSSRQGADTRYGYTF
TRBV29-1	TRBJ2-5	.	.	TGCAGCGTTGAGGGGGGACAGCAAGAGACCCAGTACTTC	CSVEGGQQETQYF
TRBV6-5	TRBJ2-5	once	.	TGTGCCAGCAGTGAATGGGGACCAATCGAGACCCAGTACTTC	CASSEWGPIETQYF
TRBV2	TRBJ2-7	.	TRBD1	TGTGCCGCATTCACCGGGACAGGCTCCTACGAGCAGTACTTC	CAAFTGTGSYEQYF
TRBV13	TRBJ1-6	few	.	TGTGCCAGCAGCTGGCGGGGGGCCGGAACGGGGAATTCACCCCTCCACTTT	CASSWRGAGTGNSPLHF
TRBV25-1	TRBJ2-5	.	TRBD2	TGTGCCAGCAGGATTACTAGCGGGGGGGAGGAGACCCAGTACTTC	CASRITSGGEETQYF
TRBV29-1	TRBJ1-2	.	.	TGCAGCGTTGAAGGTCAGGGGATATATGGCTACACCTTC	CSVEGQGIYGYTF
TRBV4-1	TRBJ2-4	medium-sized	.	TGCGCCAGCAGCCAAGAACCGCCGGGACCAGCCAAAAACATTCAGTACTTC	CASSQEPPGPAKNIQYF
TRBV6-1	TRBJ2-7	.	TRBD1	TGTGCCAGCAGTCAAACCTCGGGACAGGGGGACGAGCAGTACTTC	CASSQTSGQGDEQYF
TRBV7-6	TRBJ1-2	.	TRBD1	TGTGCCAGCAGACCGGGACAGGGGGCAGAAGGCTACACCTTC	CASRPGQGAEGYTF
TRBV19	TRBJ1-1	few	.	TGTGCCAGTAGTATAGGACTTTCCGAAGCTTTCTTT	CASSIGLSEAFF
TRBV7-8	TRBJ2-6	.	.	TGTGCCAGCAGCTTACCCAAACAGGGATCTGGGGCCAACGTCCTGACTTTC	CASSLPKQGSGANVLTF
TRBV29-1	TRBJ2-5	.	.	TGCAGCGTTGGATGGGGCCAAGAGACCCAGTACTTC	CSVGWGQETQYF
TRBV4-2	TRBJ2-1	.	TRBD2	TGTGCCAGCAGCCAAGATGGAGGGACTAGCGGGGGGCCTTACAATGAGCAGTTCTTC	CASSQDGGTSGGPYNEQFF
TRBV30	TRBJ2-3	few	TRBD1	TGTGCCTGGATTCGGACAGGCACCACAGATACGCAGTATTTT	CAWIRTGTTDTQYF
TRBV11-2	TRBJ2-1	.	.	TGTGCCAGCAGCGGACTGTACAATGAGCAGTTCTTC	CASSGLYNEQFF
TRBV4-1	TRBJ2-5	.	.	TGCGCCAGCAGCCAAGACCCATACGGGGAACTTCAAGAGACCCAGTACTTC	CASSQDPYGELQETQYF
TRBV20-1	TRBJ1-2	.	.	TGCAGTGCCGGGCTAGGCTACACCTTC	CSAGLGYTF
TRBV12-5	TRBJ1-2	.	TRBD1	TGTGCTAGTGGTTTTCAATCCGGACAGGGCATATCCTATGGCTACACCTTC	CASGFQSGQGISYGYTF
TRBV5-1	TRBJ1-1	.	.	TGCGCCAGCAGCTTGGCAGGGGTGGCCACTGAAGCTTTCTTT	CASSLAGVATEAFF
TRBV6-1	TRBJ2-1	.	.	TGTGCCAGCAGTGGGAGTTGGGCCGGCGGATCCTACAATGAGCAGTTCTTC	CASSGSWAGGSYNEQFF
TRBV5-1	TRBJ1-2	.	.	TGCGCCAGCAGCTGGGCAGGGGCCGCTAACTATGGCTACACCTTC	CASSWAGAANYGYTF
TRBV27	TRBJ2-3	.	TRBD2	TGTGCCAGCAGGACGACACCGGGACTAGCGGGGGGGTCGACTAGCACAGATACGCAGTATTTT	CASRTTPGLAGGSTSTDTQYF
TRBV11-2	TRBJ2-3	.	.	TGTGCCAGCAGCCTCAAGGCAGATACGCAGTATTTT	CASSLKADTQYF
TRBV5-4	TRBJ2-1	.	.	TGTGCCAGCAGCATGGACCTAAATGAGCAGTTCTTC	CASSMDLNEQFF
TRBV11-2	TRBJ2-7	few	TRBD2	TGTGCCAGCAGCTCGAGCGGGGGGCGGTACGAGCAGTACTTC	CASSSSGGRYEQYF
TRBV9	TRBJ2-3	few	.	TGTGCCAGCAGCGTAGCGGGGACTAGCACAGATACGCAGTATTTT	CASSVAGTSTDTQYF
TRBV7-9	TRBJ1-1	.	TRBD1	TGTGCCAGCAGTTCGGGACAGGGGGCCGACACTGAAGCTTTCTTT	CASSSGQGADTEAFF
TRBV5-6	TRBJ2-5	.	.	TGTGCCAGCAGCGCCACAGGACCAGAGACCCAGTACTTC	CASSATGPETQYF
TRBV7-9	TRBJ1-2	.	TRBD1	TGTGCCAGCAGCTCGACAGGGAGCCCCGACTATGGCTACACCTTC	CASSSTGSPDYGYTF
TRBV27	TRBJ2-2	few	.	TGTGCCAGCAGTTTTGGGCAGAGAACCGGGGAGCTGTTTTTT	CASSFGQRTGELFF
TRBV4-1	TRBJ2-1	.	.	TGCGCCAGCAGCCAAGTGGGTAAATTCTCCAATGAGCAGTTCTTC	CASSQVGKFSNEQFF
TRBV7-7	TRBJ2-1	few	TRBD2	TGTGCCAGCAGCTTGGGGGGGCTAGCGGGGATCCACAATGAGCAGTTCTTC	CASSLGGLAGIHNEQFF
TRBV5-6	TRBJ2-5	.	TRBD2	TGTGCCAGCAGCTGGGGGACTAGCGGGTACATTCAAGAGACCCAGTACTTC	CASSWGTSGYIQETQYF
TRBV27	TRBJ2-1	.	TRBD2	TGTGCCACCTCGGGGGGGCCTTACGGAAATGAGCAGTTCTTC	CATSGGPYGNEQFF
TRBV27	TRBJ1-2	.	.	TGTGCCAGCAGCCGTCAAGTATGGGGGACTAACTATGGCTACACCTTC	CASSRQVWGTNYGYTF
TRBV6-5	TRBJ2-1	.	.	TGTGCCAGCAGCAGTAGCTCCTACAATGAGCAGTTCTTC	CASSSSSYNEQFF